Listed below are T cell receptor beta chains from one sample, sequenced in a study of identical twins. TCRdb fed the 5' RACE reads into MiXCR, producing one record per CDR3 protein. Among hundreds of thousands of distinct CDR3 sequences, 8.6% were seen once, and the ten largest hold 0.98%. These data also formed part of another study, on yellow fever vaccine responses in identical twins.

The sequenced sample consisted of PBMCs. The receptors derive from a woman between 18 and 29 years old in good health. Each CDR3 is given with its conserved first and last residue. The D gene is left open where the match is weak. Size values are once, few and many counts, or a class for expanded clones, and some rows have none.

clone size: few; D gene: -; V gene: TRBV6-1; J gene: TRBJ2-3; CDR3 DNA: TGTGCCAGCAGTGAATTGGCTAGCAAAGATACGCAGTATTTT; CDR3 protein: CASSELASKDTQYF
clone size: few; D gene: TRBD2; V gene: TRBV12-3/TRBV12-4; J gene: TRBJ2-4; CDR3 DNA: TGTGCCAGCAGTTTCGGGGGGATAGCCAAAAACATTCAGTACTTC; CDR3 protein: CASSFGGIAKNIQYF
clone size: -; D gene: -; V gene: TRBV20-1; J gene: TRBJ2-1; CDR3 DNA: TGCAGTGCTAGGGTGTTTTCCTACAATGAGCAGTTCTTC; CDR3 protein: CSARVFSYNEQFF
clone size: few; D gene: -; V gene: TRBV20-1; J gene: TRBJ2-7; CDR3 DNA: TGCAGTGCTAGGGTCATCCAAAATCAGTACTTC; CDR3 protein: CSARVIQNQYF
clone size: few; D gene: -; V gene: TRBV15; J gene: TRBJ2-7; CDR3 DNA: TGTGCCACCAGCAGAGTAGGGCAGGGGAGAGGCGAGCAGTACTTC; CDR3 protein: CATSRVGQGRGEQYF
clone size: many; D gene: TRBD2; V gene: TRBV20-1; J gene: TRBJ2-1; CDR3 DNA: TGCAGTGCCACGACGCGGGAGTCCTACAATGAGCAGTTCTTC; CDR3 protein: CSATTRESYNEQFF
clone size: -; D gene: -; V gene: TRBV3-1; J gene: TRBJ1-1; CDR3 DNA: TGTGCCAGCAGCCGGTTGGGCGCTGAAGCTTTCTTT; CDR3 protein: CASSRLGAEAFF
clone size: few; D gene: -; V gene: TRBV5-6; J gene: TRBJ2-7; CDR3 DNA: TGTGCCAGCAGCTTCGGCCAGCCTCCCGAGCAGTACTTC; CDR3 protein: CASSFGQPPEQYF
clone size: few; D gene: TRBD2; V gene: TRBV24-1; J gene: TRBJ2-3; CDR3 DNA: TGTGCCACCAGTCAACGGGGGGGCATCGCAGATACGCAGTATTTT; CDR3 protein: CATSQRGGIADTQYF
clone size: -; D gene: -; V gene: TRBV4-3; J gene: TRBJ2-5; CDR3 DNA: TGCGCCAGCAGCCAAGATCGGGCGGGCCAAGAGACCCAGTACTTC; CDR3 protein: CASSQDRAGQETQYF
clone size: many; D gene: TRBD2; V gene: TRBV28; J gene: TRBJ2-2; CDR3 DNA: TGTGCCAGCAGTTTTCGGGGGGGGCCCACCGGGGAGCTGTTTTTT; CDR3 protein: CASSFRGGPTGELFF
clone size: few; D gene: TRBD2; V gene: TRBV5-1; J gene: TRBJ2-1; CDR3 DNA: TGCGCCAGCAGCTTGATTGGACCCACTAGCGGGGGGAGTGGAAATGAGCAGTTCTTC; CDR3 protein: CASSLIGPTSGGSGNEQFF
clone size: few; D gene: -; V gene: TRBV5-5; J gene: TRBJ2-1; CDR3 DNA: TGTGCCAGCAGCTTGGTTTCCAGTAGGGGCTACAATGAGCAGTTCTTC; CDR3 protein: CASSLVSSRGYNEQFF
clone size: few; D gene: -; V gene: TRBV4-2; J gene: TRBJ2-7; CDR3 DNA: TGTGCCAGCAGCCAAGATAATGGACTGGGCGCACGCACATTC; CDR3 protein: CASSQDNGLGARTF
clone size: few; D gene: TRBD1; V gene: TRBV6-5; J gene: TRBJ2-5; CDR3 DNA: TGTGCCAGCAGTTCCCGGACAGGGTCGGTAGAGACCCAGTACTTC; CDR3 protein: CASSSRTGSVETQYF
clone size: few; D gene: TRBD2; V gene: TRBV7-9; J gene: TRBJ2-3; CDR3 DNA: TGTGCCAGCACCTCGAGCCGCGGGGGGGGGGATACGCAGTATTTT; CDR3 protein: CASTSSRGGGDTQYF
clone size: -; D gene: TRBD2; V gene: TRBV3-1; J gene: TRBJ2-7; CDR3 DNA: TGTGCCAGCACATCCGCATACGGGGGGTTGTCCGAGCAGTACTTC; CDR3 protein: CASTSAYGGLSEQYF
clone size: -; D gene: -; V gene: TRBV7-9; J gene: TRBJ2-7; CDR3 DNA: TGTGCCAGCAGCCCCCGTCAGGAAACCTACGAGCAGTACTTC; CDR3 protein: CASSPRQETYEQYF
clone size: -; D gene: TRBD2; V gene: TRBV20-1; J gene: TRBJ2-1; CDR3 DNA: TGCAGTGCTAGATCTAGCGGGGCCTACAATGAGCAGTTCTTC; CDR3 protein: CSARSSGAYNEQFF
clone size: -; D gene: -; V gene: TRBV6-5; J gene: TRBJ1-2; CDR3 DNA: TGTGCCAGCAGTTACTTCCGGGACGGTGGTAGCGGCTACACCTTC; CDR3 protein: CASSYFRDGGSGYTF
clone size: few; D gene: -; V gene: TRBV6-1; J gene: TRBJ1-5; CDR3 DNA: TGTGCCACCGCGCTCAGTAGGGAAAATCAGCCCCAGCATTTT; CDR3 protein: CATALSRENQPQHF
clone size: -; D gene: -; V gene: TRBV20-1; J gene: TRBJ2-2; CDR3 DNA: TGCAGTGCTAGTGGTTTTGGGGAGCTGTTTTTT; CDR3 protein: CSASGFGELFF
clone size: many; D gene: -; V gene: TRBV3-1; J gene: TRBJ1-2; CDR3 DNA: TGTGCCAGCAGCCAAGATGCCGCTGTCGAAGGCTATGGCTACACCTTC; CDR3 protein: CASSQDAAVEGYGYTF
clone size: few; D gene: TRBD1; V gene: TRBV18; J gene: TRBJ2-6; CDR3 DNA: TGTGCCAGCTCCCCAATCCCACAGGGGGCTGGGGCCAACGTCCTGACTTTC; CDR3 protein: CASSPIPQGAGANVLTF
clone size: few; D gene: -; V gene: TRBV3-1; J gene: TRBJ2-7; CDR3 DNA: TGTGCCAGCAGCCAAGATTGGAAGGACACCCCTTCCTACGAGCAGTACTTC; CDR3 protein: CASSQDWKDTPSYEQYF
clone size: many; D gene: TRBD2; V gene: TRBV6-2/TRBV6-3; J gene: TRBJ2-1; CDR3 DNA: TGTGCCAGCAGTTTCGAAACCCTAGCGGGAGGGGGAAATGAGCAGTTCTTC; CDR3 protein: CASSFETLAGGGNEQFF
clone size: -; D gene: -; V gene: TRBV20-1; J gene: TRBJ2-3; CDR3 DNA: TGCAGTGCTAGGAATACCGTCGGACCAGATACGCAGTATTTT; CDR3 protein: CSARNTVGPDTQYF
clone size: many; D gene: -; V gene: TRBV6-2/TRBV6-3; J gene: TRBJ2-5; CDR3 DNA: TGTGCCAGCAGGAAAGAGACCCAGTACTTC; CDR3 protein: CASRKETQYF
clone size: once; D gene: -; V gene: TRBV6-2/TRBV6-3; J gene: TRBJ2-7; CDR3 DNA: TGTGCCAGCAGCAACACGCGCCCCTACGAGCAGTACTTC; CDR3 protein: CASSNTRPYEQYF
clone size: -; D gene: -; V gene: TRBV27; J gene: TRBJ2-5; CDR3 DNA: TGTGCCAGCAGACCTCCGGGACCCCAAGAGACCCAGTACTTC; CDR3 protein: CASRPPGPQETQYF
clone size: -; D gene: TRBD1; V gene: TRBV20-1; J gene: TRBJ2-1; CDR3 DNA: TGCAGTGCTAGAGCCCCGGGGACAGTCAGTGAGCAGTTCTTC; CDR3 protein: CSARAPGTVSEQFF
clone size: -; D gene: -; V gene: TRBV2; J gene: TRBJ2-2; CDR3 DNA: TGTGCCAGCGTGAGCACCGGGGAGCTGTTTTTT; CDR3 protein: CASVSTGELFF
clone size: many; D gene: -; V gene: TRBV24-1; J gene: TRBJ2-1; CDR3 DNA: TGTGCCACTCAAGTAAACAATGAGCAGTTCTTC; CDR3 protein: CATQVNNEQFF
clone size: many; D gene: -; V gene: TRBV12-3/TRBV12-4; J gene: TRBJ2-1; CDR3 DNA: TGTGCCAGCAGTTTTGCTGAGCAGTTCTTC; CDR3 protein: CASSFAEQFF
clone size: few; D gene: TRBD1; V gene: TRBV6-5; J gene: TRBJ2-1; CDR3 DNA: TGTGCCAGCAGTTACGGACGACAGGGCTCCTACAATGAGCAGTTCTTC; CDR3 protein: CASSYGRQGSYNEQFF
clone size: few; D gene: TRBD1; V gene: TRBV5-1; J gene: TRBJ2-3; CDR3 DNA: TGCGCCAGCAGCTCCCTAACAGGGGGGTACACAGATACGCAGTATTTT; CDR3 protein: CASSSLTGGYTDTQYF
clone size: -; D gene: TRBD2; V gene: TRBV3-1; J gene: TRBJ2-5; CDR3 DNA: TGTGCCAGCAGCCAAGTGCTAGCGGGAGATCATGAGACCCAGTACTTC; CDR3 protein: CASSQVLAGDHETQYF
clone size: few; D gene: TRBD2; V gene: TRBV6-1; J gene: TRBJ2-2; CDR3 DNA: TGTGCCACCTCCTTAGCGGGAGTCAACACCGGGGAGCTGTTTTTT; CDR3 protein: CATSLAGVNTGELFF
clone size: few; D gene: -; V gene: TRBV5-1; J gene: TRBJ2-2; CDR3 DNA: TGCGCCAGCAGCACCGAGACAGTCACCGGGGAGCTGTTTTTT; CDR3 protein: CASSTETVTGELFF
clone size: -; D gene: -; V gene: TRBV4-3; J gene: TRBJ2-2; CDR3 DNA: TGCGCCAGCAGCCAAGAGGCGGTCGACACCGGGGAGCTGTTTTTT; CDR3 protein: CASSQEAVDTGELFF
clone size: few; D gene: -; V gene: TRBV6-2/TRBV6-3; J gene: TRBJ1-2; CDR3 DNA: TGTGCCAGCACCTCCGGTCCGGGGAGCAGTGGCTACACCTTC; CDR3 protein: CASTSGPGSSGYTF
clone size: -; D gene: -; V gene: TRBV7-2; J gene: TRBJ2-7; CDR3 DNA: TGTGCCAGCAGCTTGCTGGGGAGGGGGGGACCCCCCTACGAGCAGTACTTC; CDR3 protein: CASSLLGRGGPPYEQYF
clone size: few; D gene: TRBD2; V gene: TRBV12-3/TRBV12-4; J gene: TRBJ2-3; CDR3 DNA: TGTGCCAGCAGGGTCGGACTAGCGGGGTCTTTAGATACGCAGTATTTT; CDR3 protein: CASRVGLAGSLDTQYF
clone size: -; D gene: -; V gene: TRBV29-1; J gene: TRBJ2-1; CDR3 DNA: TGCAGCGTTGTTGAATTTGGTTCCCACAATGAGCAGTTCTTC; CDR3 protein: CSVVEFGSHNEQFF
clone size: -; D gene: -; V gene: TRBV29-1; J gene: TRBJ2-7; CDR3 DNA: TGCAGCGTTGAAGGCAACAACTACGAGCAGTACTTC; CDR3 protein: CSVEGNNYEQYF